This T cell receptor beta chain is from a study of Graves' ophthalmopathy and Graves' hyperthyroidism. Germline V gives CDR1 SNHLY, CDR2 FYNNEI. The CDR3 has 17 residues. V was pared by 7 bases and J by 0 bases, with 14 bases of the junction left unmatched. This clonotype was recorded many times. As yet, its antigen is unknown. General study results and limits: Forecasting of ophthalmopathy progression by the model achieved 60% to 71% sensitivity and roughly 72% specificity.

The sequenced template was RNA, covering the TCR beta CDR3 region. First-round RT-PCR used HTBI primers; second-round multiplex PCR followed. Using its own MiXCR run on the multiplex PCR reads, TCRdb lists one record per CDR3 protein. The table includes 350,000 to 450,000 distinct CDR3 sequences, about 17% detected once. The V gene is TRBV2, the J gene TRBJ2-7; 8 bases are a match to TRBD2. This TCR came from a woman younger than 30 with Graves' ophthalmopathy. Sequencing was done on a sample of peripheral blood. The DNA for the CDR3 is TGTGCCAGCACCCCGACCCTTAGCGGGACGCTCTCCTACGAGCAGTACTTC. Translation gives CASTPTLSGTLSYEQYF.